This T cell receptor beta chain was captured in a study of T cell changes during pregnancy in multiple sclerosis. Trimming pared 6 bases from V and 1 base from J, leaving 16 bases between. The germline CDR1 and CDR2 sequences are PRHDT and FYEKMQ (reference sequence). The CDR3 contains 16 residues. TCRdb's copy holds only in-frame clones and misses some; the assay was immunoSEQ multiplex PCR. The data show about 60,000 clones, nearly 95% seen once. The sequence was collected from a female donor with multiple sclerosis, enrolled in a pregnancy study. This specimen was peripheral blood, taken in the first trimester of pregnancy. The genes are TRBV13 and TRBJ2-1, with no clear D. CDR3 residues: CASSSPPGPSYNEQFF. Written as DNA, the CDR3 is TGTGCCAGCAGTTCTCCCCCGGGTCCATCCTACAATGAGCAGTTCTTC.